The 28 T cell receptor beta chains listed next were all sequenced from one sample in a study of blood T cell repertoires in COVID-19. Generated by immunoSEQ multiplex PCR, the TCRdb table keeps only in-frame clones and is missing some. The table includes roughly 40,000 clones, approximately 88% detected once. Source material: peripheral blood. These receptors were taken from a human donor in a cohort sampled during active COVID-19.

The chain links TRBV15 to TRBJ1-5, with D hard to call. The CDR3 is made up of 14 amino acids. The germline CDR1 and CDR2 sequences are LNHNV and YYDKDF (reference sequence). Deletions cut 1 base from V and 2 bases from J, with 6 bases between. CDR3 protein: CATSRVLGNQPQHF. CDR3 DNA sequence: TGTGCCACCAGCAGAGTCCTCGGCAATCAGCCCCAGCATTTT.

The chain joins TRBV29-1 to TRBJ2-1; the match to TRBD2 covers 8 bases. CDR3 size: 14 residues. Losses at the gene ends were 6 bases for V and 1 base for J; bases not matched to a gene: 5. Germline V lookup: CDR1 SQVTM, CDR2 ANQGSEA. CDR3 coding DNA: TGCAGCGTGGGCGGGAGGTTATCCTACAATGAGCAGTTCTTC. The encoded protein is CSVGGRLSYNEQFF.

On this clone: The sample has other DNA sequences that encode this CDR3 too. The chain couples TRBV7-9 to TRBJ1-3; no reliable D call. The CDR3 extends over 14 amino acids. CDR1 SEHNR and CDR2 FQNEAQ come from the germline V gene (reference sequence). The V end lost 5 bases, the J end lost 0 bases, and 8 bases lay between the germline ends. This chain's CDR3 is CASSPDISGNTIYF. The CDR3 region has the DNA TGTGCCAGCAGCCCAGACATCTCTGGAAACACCATATATTTT.

This chain connects TRBV27 to TRBJ2-3; 8 bases are shared with TRBD2. Germline CDR1 reads MNHEY; CDR2 reads SMNVEV (reference sequence). The CDR3 totals 18 residues. V trimming: 5 bases; J trimming: 6 bases; junction bases outside the gene matches: 19. The CDR3 DNA sequence: TGTGCCAGCAGTCCGGCCCCGGGACTAGGGGGGCGTTCCGATACGCAGTATTTT. Translating it yields CASSPAPGLGGRSDTQYF.

This chain connects TRBV5-1 to TRBJ2-6; TRBD2 might be the D (6 bases). In germline, CDR1 is SGHRS, CDR2 YFSETQ. This CDR3 is built from 17 residues. The V end lost 0 bases, the J end lost 0 bases, and 10 bases lay between the germline ends. The CDR3 loop is CASSLAGGSSGANVLTF. CDR3 coding DNA: TGCGCCAGCAGCTTGGCCGGGGGTAGCTCTGGGGCCAACGTCCTGACTTTC.

The chain couples TRBV10-2 to TRBJ2-3; 10 bases line up with TRBD2. The junction had 9 bases not matched to a gene; V was cut back by 6 bases and J by 9 bases. This CDR3 region has 14 residues. Germline V gene sequence: CDR1 WSHSY, CDR2 SAAADI. The CDR3 region has the DNA TGCGCCAGCAGGGAAGCGGGGGGGCAAGAGACGCAGTATTTT. This codes for CASREAGGQETQYF.

The chain recombines TRBV7-8 with TRBJ2-1; 7 nucleotides match TRBD2. This CDR3 has 15 amino acids. CDR1 and CDR2 (germline): SGHVS, FQNEAQ. With V trimmed by 3 bases and J by 4 bases, 6 bases remained unmatched. CDR3 DNA: TGTGCCAGCAGCTTTCGGGCTAGCGGATACAATGAGCAGTTCTTC. Its translation: CASSFRASGYNEQFF.

This sequence joins TRBV6-1 and TRBJ1-4; TRBD1 is a possible D gene (6 bases). The V gene's germline CDR1 is MNHNS and CDR2 SASEGT. Trimming took off 4 bases at V and 3 bases at J, with 15 bases between the two ends. The CDR3 contains 16 residues. The CDR3, as DNA: TGTGCCAGCAGTGGAGGGGACATTGCAGCTAATGAAAAACTGTTTTTT. The encoded protein is CASSGGDIAANEKLFF.

Only one count was recorded for this clone. The V and J genes are TRBV5-4 and TRBJ2-7; 7 nucleotides align to TRBD2. This CDR3 is built from 13 residues. V lost 10 bases, J lost 6 bases, and 13 bases stayed unmatched. Germline values: CDR1 SGHNT, CDR2 YYREEE (reference sequence). This CDR3 is CAGREISQGEQYF. In nucleotides, the CDR3 is TGTGCCGGGAGGGAAATTTCGCAGGGCGAGCAGTACTTC.

The chain combines TRBV5-1 with TRBJ1-3; D gene uncertain. V was trimmed by 0 bases and J by 0 bases, leaving 10 bases between them. From germline, CDR1 is SGHRS and CDR2 YFSETQ. This CDR3 is built from 16 residues. CDR3 nucleotide sequence: TGCGCCAGCAGCTTGGGAGGCGGAAACTCTGGAAACACCATATATTTT. Protein product: CASSLGGGNSGNTIYF.

This clone appeared a few times. The chain couples TRBV2 to TRBJ2-3; no firm D call. The CDR3 is 15 amino acids. V lost 7 bases to trimming and J lost 2 bases, with 16 bases between them. Germline loops: CDR1 SNHLY, CDR2 FYNNEI. CDR3 region: CASTLGLGDTDTQYF. In DNA form, the CDR3 reads TGTGCCAGCACCTTGGGTCTCGGAGACACAGATACGCAGTATTTT.

The chain uses TRBV9 and TRBJ1-2; no clear D gene. Germline CDR1 reads SGDLS; CDR2 reads YYNGEE. V was pared by 3 bases and J by 5 bases, with 11 bases between. The CDR3 consists of 13 residues. The CDR3 coding sequence is TGTGCCAGCAGCGGGACGGAGGGATATGGCTACACCTTC. Its protein is CASSGTEGYGYTF.

This clone was detected once. The chain combines TRBV28 with TRBJ1-4, with D unresolved. This CDR3 region has 15 residues. The V gene's germline CDR1 is MDHEN and CDR2 SYDVKM. V was cut by 4 bases and J by 3 bases, with 12 bases left in between. The CDR3 bases are TGTGCCAGCAGTTCGCCCCAACCGGCTAATGAAAAACTGTTTTTT. Its translation is CASSSPQPANEKLFF. The whole variable domain, remainder taken from reference TRBV28 and TRBJ1-4, is DVKVTQSSRYLVKRTGEKVFLECVQDMDHENMFWYRQDPGLGLRLIYFSYDVKMKEKGDIPEGYSVSREKKERFSLILESASTNQTSMYLCASSSPQPANEKLFFGSGTQLSVL.

This clone has just one count. The chain couples TRBV18 to TRBJ2-1; 11 nucleotides agree with TRBD2. This CDR3 has 15 amino acids. V trimming: 5 bases; J trimming: 4 bases; junction bases outside the gene matches: 4. Germline lookup yields CDR1 KGHSH and CDR2 LQKENI. The DNA of the CDR3 is TGTGCCAGCTCAGTACTAGCGGGAGCTTACAATGAGCAGTTCTTC. This sequence encodes CASSVLAGAYNEQFF.

Only one count was recorded for this clone. The J gene is TRBJ2-5, the V gene TRBV10-1, with D uncertain. The CDR3 loop spans 14 amino acids. Trimming removed 0 bases from V and 2 bases from J, with 7 bases in between. CDR1 WNHNN and CDR2 SYGVQD come from the germline V gene (reference sequence). The CDR3 loop reads CASSESSRQETQYF. DNA of the CDR3: TGCGCCAGCAGTGAGTCTAGCCGGCAAGAGACCCAGTACTTC.

The chain is built from TRBV29-1 and TRBJ2-3; TRBD1 might be the D (5 bases). Trimming removed 2 bases from V and 3 bases from J, with 6 bases in between. The germline gives CDR1 SQVTM, CDR2 ANQGSEA. The CDR3 is 12 residues long. The CDR3 protein is CSVERGTDTQYF. The CDR3 DNA reads as TGCAGCGTTGAAAGGGGAACAGATACGCAGTATTTT.

The J gene is TRBJ2-7, the V gene TRBV18; 12 nucleotides match TRBD2. CDR1 is KGHSH, CDR2 LQKENI, per germline. The J segment lost 1 base and the V segment lost 4 bases, leaving 2 bases of the junction unmatched. The CDR3 contains 15 residues. CDR3 nucleotide sequence: TGTGCCAGCTCACTCGGGACTAGCGGGTCCTACGAGCAGTACTTC. Translating gives CASSLGTSGSYEQYF.

The V and J genes are TRBV19 and TRBJ1-5, with D possibly matching TRBD1 (5 bases). CDR3 size: 16 residues. Germline CDR1 is LNHDA and CDR2 is SQIVND (reference sequence). Deletions cut 7 bases from V and 1 base from J, with 17 bases between. Written as DNA, the CDR3 is TGTGCCAGTAAGTCAAGGCAGGGTCAAAGCAATCAGCCCCAGCATTTT. Translation: CASKSRQGQSNQPQHF.

This chain connects TRBV6-5 to TRBJ2-4, with a possible D match to TRBD2 (5 bases). The CDR3 extends over 15 amino acids. V was cut by 6 bases and J by 4 bases, with 16 bases left in between. From germline, CDR1 is MNHEY and CDR2 SVGAGI. In DNA, the CDR3 is TGTGCCAGCAGACCGGACTTTCCCAAGAAAAACATTCAGTACTTC. This translates into CASRPDFPKKNIQYF.

This clone was seen a handful of times. This chain links TRBV7-6 with TRBJ2-5; 14 positions agree with TRBD2. This CDR3 spans 18 amino acids. The V gene end was trimmed by 1 base and the J gene end by 5 bases; junction bases not matched to a gene: 9. Germline CDR1 reads SGHVS; CDR2 reads FNYEAQ. CDR3 region: CASSLGGTSGSRLETQYF. CDR3 nucleotides: TGTGCCAGCAGCTTAGGTGGGACTAGCGGGAGTAGATTGGAGACCCAGTACTTC.

This chain connects TRBV3-1 (or the pseudogene TRBV3-2) to TRBJ2-3; weak D call: TRBD1 (5 bases). The CDR3 has 15 amino acids. Germline CDR1 is LGHDT and CDR2 is YNNKEL (reference sequence). V lost 4 bases and J lost 0, with 11 bases in between. The CDR3 region has the DNA TGTGCCAGCAGCCCAGGACACCTAAGCACAGATACGCAGTATTTT. It yields the protein CASSPGHLSTDTQYF.

The rearrangement joins TRBV6-1 to TRBJ1-1; D is unclear. Germline assignment: CDR1 MNHNS and CDR2 SASEGT. V shed 2 bases and J shed 3 bases, with 10 bases lying between them. The CDR3 loop spans 14 amino acids. DNA of the CDR3: TGTGCCAGCAGTGAAAGAGGAAGTGACACTGAAGCTTTCTTT. Protein sequence: CASSERGSDTEAFF.

The chain carries TRBV19 and TRBJ2-3; 10 bases are a match to TRBD2. The CDR3 spans 20 residues. Germline assignment: CDR1 LNHDA and CDR2 SQIVND (reference sequence). V lost 3 bases to trimming and J lost 4 bases; unmatched junction nucleotides: 19. CDR3 bases: TGTGCCAGTAGTATTTCTCCCTTTGAAGCGGGGGGGCTTAAGGCAGATACGCAGTATTTT. This gives the protein CASSISPFEAGGLKADTQYF.

This chain links TRBV27 with TRBJ2-1; D may be TRBD1 (5 bases). V lost 5 bases to trimming and J lost 9 bases, with 23 bases between them. Looked up from germline, CDR1 is MNHEY and CDR2 is SMNVEV (reference sequence). The CDR3 runs 16 residues. Here the CDR3 reads CASSDRRTPQRSEQFF. The DNA for the CDR3 is TGTGCCAGCAGTGACAGACGGACACCCCAACGCAGTGAGCAGTTCTTC.

This chain uses TRBV6-5 with TRBJ2-1; a weak D match, TRBD1 (6 bases). The length of the CDR3 is 15 residues. Trimming cost V 5 bases and J 3 bases, with 14 bases left between them. Germline V gene lookup returns CDR1 MNHEY and CDR2 SVGAGI. CDR3 residues: CASSPRQAYYNEQFF. CDR3 bases: TGTGCCAGCAGTCCCCGACAGGCTTACTACAATGAGCAGTTCTTC.

The chain employs TRBV4-3 and TRBJ2-3; D is possibly TRBD2 (5 bases). The CDR3 is 17 amino acids. The V end was cut by 0 bases, the J end by 1 base, with 14 bases between. Germline V lookup: CDR1 LGHNA, CDR2 YSLEER. The CDR3 DNA sequence: TGCGCCAGCAGCCAAGATAGTCGAGGGAAAGGCACAGATACGCAGTATTTT. Its protein is CASSQDSRGKGTDTQYF.

This clone was observed a few times. The chain employs TRBV7-9 and TRBJ2-7; 7 bases line up with TRBD1. The CDR3 has 16 residues. The V gene's germline CDR1 is SEHNR and CDR2 FQNEAQ (reference sequence). V shed 4 bases and J 0 bases; nucleotides not matched to a gene: 9. CDR3 nucleotide sequence: TGTGCCAGCAGCTCTCGAGACAGGGCGACCTCCTACGAGCAGTACTTC. Translating gives CASSSRDRATSYEQYF.

As concerns this clone: The junction does not match germline at one end; this may be a read error. The rearrangement uses TRBV9 and TRBJ1-1; D remains ambiguous. The CDR3 covers 11 residues. Germline V gives CDR1 SGDLS, CDR2 YYNGEE. CDR3 sequence reads: CASSVATSVSF. The CDR3, as DNA: TGTGCCAGCAGCGTAGCTACAAGCGTCTCCTTT.